The next 16 T cell receptor beta chains were all read from a single sample in a study of blood T cell repertoires in COVID-19. The repertoire was sequenced with immunoSEQ multiplex PCR; TCRdb's copy has only in-frame clones and lacks some. The data contain over 200,000 clones, 80% to 90% of them singletons. Sequencing used peripheral blood. These receptor sequences come from a young man with COVID-19, enrolled during active disease.

There are a few counts of this clone. The CDR3 sequence is CASSYDRGYEQYF. The CDR3 nucleotides are TGTGCCAGCAGCTACGACAGGGGCTACGAGCAGTACTTC. The chain recombines TRBV12-3 or TRBV12-4 with TRBJ2-7; TRBD1 agrees at 8 bases. V lost 6 bases, J lost 3 bases, and 4 bases stayed unmatched. The CDR3 totals 13 residues.

This chain joins TRBV28 and TRBJ1-1, with D maybe TRBD1 (5 bases). In germline, CDR1 is MDHEN, CDR2 SYDVKM. CDR3 length: 16 amino acids. Trimming left V 3 bases short and J 1 base short, with 15 bases between. Written as DNA, the CDR3 is TGTGCCAGCAGTTTTGGTTTGGGGCGGGGGAACACTGAAGCTTTCTTT. Translated, it gives CASSFGLGRGNTEAFF.

The chain joins TRBV3-1 (or the pseudogene TRBV3-2) to TRBJ1-2; no reliable D call. The CDR3 is made up of 14 amino acids. Germline CDR1 reads LGHDT; CDR2 reads YNNKEL (reference sequence). The V end lost 8 bases, the J end lost 2 bases, and 15 bases lay between the germline ends. CDR3 protein: CASGTTVFNYGYTF. In nucleotides, the CDR3 is TGTGCCAGCGGAACCACAGTCTTCAACTATGGCTACACCTTC.

The chain recombines TRBV7-9 with TRBJ2-5, with 9 positions matching TRBD1. The CDR3 runs 14 residues. V shed 6 bases and J 4 bases; nucleotides not matched to a gene: 6. The germline V gene has CDR1 SEHNR and CDR2 FQNEAQ (reference sequence). The CDR3: CASRLQGAGETQYF. The DNA for the CDR3 is TGTGCCAGCAGACTACAGGGGGCCGGAGAGACCCAGTACTTC. Based on the CDR3 plus reference TRBV7-9 and TRBJ2-5, the full variable domain is DTGVSQNPRHKITKRGQNVTFRCDPISEHNRLYWYRQTLGQGPEFLTYFQNEAQLEKSRLLSDRFSAERPKGSFSTLEIQRTEQGDSAMYLCASRLQGAGETQYFGPGTRLLVL.

The V gene is TRBV19, the J gene TRBJ1-5, with a tentative D call TRBD1 (6 bases). Trimming took 5 bases from V and 6 from J, leaving 14 bases between them. The CDR3 sequence is 14 residues long. CDR1 is LNHDA, CDR2 SQIVND, per germline (reference sequence). The CDR3, as DNA: TGTGCCAGTAGTTTACAGGGAATGGGTCAGCCCCAGCATTTT. Residues: CASSLQGMGQPQHF.

J is TRBJ2-1 and V is TRBV5-4; TRBD1 might be the D (6 bases). This CDR3 has 13 amino acids. The V end was cut by 4 bases, the J end by 9 bases, with 14 bases between. The germline gives CDR1 SGHNT, CDR2 YYREEE (reference sequence). CDR3 bases: TGTGCCAGCAGCCCACCCAGGGGCGGTGAGCAGTTCTTC. Translated, it gives CASSPPRGGEQFF. The full variable domain, in which reference TRBV5-4 and TRBJ2-1 provide the parts outside the CDR3, is ETGVTQSPTHLIKTRGQQVTLRCSSQSGHNTVSWYQQALGQGPQFIFQYYREEENGRGNFPPRFSGLQFPNYSSELNVNALELDDSALYLCASSPPRGGEQFFGPGTRLTVL.

This chain connects TRBV14 to TRBJ1-1, with a weak D call TRBD1 (5 bases). This CDR3 comprises 17 residues. The V end was cut by 2 bases, the J end by 0 bases, with 16 bases between. Germline V lookup: CDR1 SGHDN, CDR2 FVKESK. The CDR3 loop reads CASSQRRDRDMNTEAFF. CDR3 bases: TGTGCCAGCAGCCAAAGGAGAGACAGAGATATGAACACTGAAGCTTTCTTT.

The V gene is TRBV6-6, the J gene TRBJ1-1; D is unclear. Germline V gene sequence: CDR1 MNHNY, CDR2 SVGAGI (reference sequence). The CDR3 length is 13 residues. V was pared by 7 bases and J by 2 bases, with 11 bases between. CDR3 sequence: CASTLQSNTEAFF. For the CDR3, the DNA is TGTGCCAGCACCTTACAGTCTAACACTGAAGCTTTCTTT.

V gene TRBV30 combines with J gene TRBJ2-7, with 9 nucleotides matching TRBD1. Germline CDR1 and CDR2: GTSNPN and SVGIG (reference sequence). Trimming removed 5 bases from V and 4 bases from J; junction bases left unmatched: 12. The CDR3 covers 15 residues. Written as DNA, the CDR3 is TGTGCCTGGGCCAAAACAGGGGGCGCAATTTACGAGCAGTACTTC. Translation gives CAWAKTGGAIYEQYF.

The chain recombines TRBV5-1 with TRBJ2-2; TRBD1 matches at 10 bases. In germline, CDR1 is SGHRS, CDR2 YFSETQ. With 7 bases clipped from V and 9 bases from J, the junction kept 9 bases outside the gene matches. The CDR3 totals 14 residues. For the CDR3, the DNA is TGCGCCAGCTATCGGACAGGGGGGATAAGGGAGCTGTTTTTT. Translated, it gives CASYRTGGIRELFF.

The CDR3: CASSIAGISYEQYF. The CDR3 DNA sequence: TGTGCCAGCAGCATAGCGGGTATATCCTACGAGCAGTACTTC. The J gene is TRBJ2-7, the V gene TRBV27; 7 nucleotides align to TRBD2. There are 14 residues in the CDR3. The germline V gene has CDR1 MNHEY and CDR2 SMNVEV (reference sequence). V shed 6 bases, J shed 1 base, and the junction held 6 bases outside the gene matches.

This clone has only one observation. J is TRBJ2-3 and V is TRBV20-1, with 10 positions matching TRBD2. Trimming at V came to 3 bases and at J to 9 bases, leaving 6 bases not matched to a gene. Germline V gene lookup returns CDR1 DFQATT and CDR2 SNEGSKA (reference sequence). CDR3 length equals 13 residues. The CDR3 nucleotides read TGCAGTGCTAGTTGGGGACTAGCGAAAACGCAGTATTTT. It codes for CSASWGLAKTQYF.

CDR3 protein: CASSIWMGEGGENTEAFF. The CDR3 DNA sequence: TGTGCCAGTAGTATTTGGATGGGAGAGGGCGGGGAGAACACTGAAGCTTTCTTT. V and J are TRBV19 and TRBJ1-1; D remains unclear. The CDR3 contains 18 residues. V was pared by 3 bases and J by 1 base, with 21 bases between. In germline, CDR1 is LNHDA, CDR2 SQIVND (reference sequence).

This chain connects TRBV27 to TRBJ1-2; possible D gene TRBD1, 5 bases. The CDR3 covers 16 residues. Germline V CDR1 and CDR2: MNHEY, SMNVEV (reference sequence). V was shortened by 5 bases and J by 0 bases, with 16 bases between the two germline ends. The CDR3 DNA reads as TGTGCCAGCAGTCCAAGCGGGGACGGAGCTAACTATGGCTACACCTTC. It specifies CASSPSGDGANYGYTF.

V gene TRBV5-6 combines with J gene TRBJ2-1; D is perhaps TRBD2 (6 bases). The CDR3 contains 15 residues. Germline-derived CDR1 and CDR2 are SGHDT and YYEEEE. V dropped 4 bases and J dropped 2 bases, with 13 bases sitting between them. The CDR3 coding sequence is TGTGCCAGCAGCGGCGGGACCGTTACCTACAATGAGCAGTTCTTC. It yields the protein CASSGGTVTYNEQFF.

With respect to this clone: One end of the junction varies from germline; a read error may be responsible. V gene TRBV6-2 or TRBV6-3 combines with J gene TRBJ1-1, with D tentatively TRBD1 (5 bases). There are 14 residues in the CDR3. Per the germline V gene, CDR1 is MNHEY and CDR2 is SVGEGT. CDR3 bases: TGTGCCAGCAGTTACTCGCACAGGAACGCTGAAGCTTTCTTT. It is translated as CASSYSHRNAEAFF.